The T cell receptor beta chain under discussion was sequenced for a study of T cell repertoires in cytomegalovirus infection. Study results and limitations: It was HLA-C-restricted CMV-specific TCR beta clonotypes that dominated the response ex vivo.

Many counts were recorded for this clonotype. The antigen remains unidentified. The V and J ends lost 1 base and 6 bases respectively, with 10 bases between them. The germline V gene encodes CDR1 LGHDT and CDR2 YNNKEL (reference sequence). This CDR3 has 14 residues. MiXCR was run by TCRdb on the reads, yielding one entry per CDR3 protein. The table lists about 310,000 distinct CDR3 sequences, around a sixth of them singletons. Specimen: PBMCs. This sequence joins TRBV3-1 and TRBJ2-1; unclear D gene. This clonotype originated in a human donor in good health (CMV status not recorded). Some clones in this sample may be carry-over from other donors' samples. The CDR3 protein is CASSQGRWGNEQFF. CDR3 nucleotides: TGTGCCAGCAGCCAAGGACGCTGGGGCAATGAGCAGTTCTTC.